The entry below describes one T cell receptor beta chain. Its binding antigen is unknown. No qualities accompany the bases; no much larger clone lies one base away. The sample belongs to a study of shared T cell receptors in the human thymus (dated by TCRdb to about 2021). Notes on the research overall: The study examined how self-reactive, shared T-cell receptor alpha chains are generated in the human thymus.

Trimming removed 6 bases from V and 4 bases from J; the gene matches leave 8 bases unexplained. The CDR1 and CDR2 encoded by the germline V gene (reference sequence) are MNHEY and SMNVEV. Measured from the cysteine to the phenylalanine, the CDR3 is 14 residues long. Of all the DNA, just the CDR3 is kept, 42 bases in frame from base 1. The method was the immunoSEQ multiplex PCR assay. Here the immuneACCESS table is served through TCRdb, limited to in-frame sequences with V and J called. Missing clones are a known gap in these copies; in checked studies unresolved V genes cover under half, and the rest lacks a known reason. Here the sample has more than 550,000 clones; about 90% occur a single time. The ten biggest clones cover about 0.0094% of the sample. These same records also appear under a second study, on human thymus T cells. The second study reports: The donors were immunologically healthy infants in Finland who had open corrective cardiac surgery for congenital heart defects. The thymus tissue came from surgical resects taken out during corrective cardiac surgery. Both the thymic and the peripheral blood repertoires appeared to show biased V and J gene segment usage. The related research found that thymic TCR repertoires overlapped highly between unrelated individuals. The study used roughly eight infant thymus samples plus four related peripheral blood samples to characterize TCR alpha and beta repertoires. Donor ages ranged from roughly 6 to 250 days, and the cohort comprised five to seven male and two female infants. Thymocytes were released mechanically from tissue and stored at -70 °C as pellets of roughly 9-31 million cells. A QIAsymphony instrument was used to extract genomic DNA from the frozen cell pellets. The immunoSEQ multiplex PCR assay was used to amplify the TCRB and TCRAD loci from a standardized amount of quality-controlled genomic DNA. The amplicons covered the V(D)J region and were long enough to include the CDR3 and to identify the V and J genes. The commercial immunoSEQ service was used to sequence amplicons on an Illumina platform. Corrections for primer bias and sequencing errors followed previously described methods, while TCRAD and TCRB definitions were based on the IMGT database. Analysis of the repertoires was done with immunoSEQ Analyzer 3.0 and VDJTools and included basic statistics, V/J segment usage, diversity estimates, rarefaction and pairwise overlap. Diversity was estimated using the Chao1, ChaoE, Efron-Thisted, Shannon and inverse Simpson indices, and was also estimated on datasets down-sampled to the size of the smallest sample. Repertoire overlap used strict matching of CDR3 nucleotide sequence, V gene and J gene, with Jaccard-based multidimensional scaling clustering. On average, thymus samples gave roughly 800,000 unique TCRB clonotypes, whereas blood samples gave 80,000 to 85,000.

The chain couples TRBV27 to TRBJ2-5, and TRBD2 aligns with 7 junction nucleotides. This clonotype was sampled from a boy under two years old with a congenital heart defect. Donor details come from another sample of the same person, matched by shared clones. Sequenced material: thymocytes. The CDR3 in this case is CASRGGRLVETQYF. Here is the DNA: TGTGCCAGCAGGGGGGGGAGACTTGTAGAGACCCAGTACTTC.